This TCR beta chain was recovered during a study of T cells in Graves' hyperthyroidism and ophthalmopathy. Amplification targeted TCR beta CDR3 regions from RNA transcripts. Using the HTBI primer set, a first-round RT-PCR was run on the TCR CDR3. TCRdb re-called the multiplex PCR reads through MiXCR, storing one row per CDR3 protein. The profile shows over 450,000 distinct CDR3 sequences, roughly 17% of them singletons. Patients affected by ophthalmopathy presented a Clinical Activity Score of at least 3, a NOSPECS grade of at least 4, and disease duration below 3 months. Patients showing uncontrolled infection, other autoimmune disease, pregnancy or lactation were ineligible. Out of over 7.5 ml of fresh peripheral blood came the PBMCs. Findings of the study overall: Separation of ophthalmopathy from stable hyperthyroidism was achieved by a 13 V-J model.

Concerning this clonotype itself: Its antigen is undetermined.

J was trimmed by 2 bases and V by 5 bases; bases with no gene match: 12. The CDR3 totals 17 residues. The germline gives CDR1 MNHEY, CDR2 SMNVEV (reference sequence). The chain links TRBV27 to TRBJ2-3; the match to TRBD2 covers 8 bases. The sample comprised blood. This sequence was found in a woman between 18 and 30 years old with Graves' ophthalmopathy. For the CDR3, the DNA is TGTGCCAGCAGTGAACCGCCTACTAGCGGTGTCACAGATACGCAGTATTTT. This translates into CASSEPPTSGVTDTQYF.